Each of the 23 T cell receptor beta chains below was sequenced from the same sample in a study of cytomegalovirus exposure and HLA in healthy donors. Researchers ran the PCR with 60 Vbeta and 13 Jbeta primers. Measured with immunoSEQ multiplex PCR; TCRdb has only the in-frame clones, and not every one. The repertoire holds approximately 130,000 clones, over 75% seen once, with less than 6.5% in the top ten. Sample: PBMCs. These receptors all come from a woman aged 40-49 years in good health and CMV-seropositive.

This chain links TRBV5-4 with TRBJ2-2; 13 bases align to TRBD2. Looked up from germline, CDR1 is SGHNT and CDR2 is YYREEE (reference sequence). V dropped 3 bases and J dropped 5; count of bases not matched to a gene: 7. The CDR3 runs to 17 residues. CDR3 residues: CASSSAGLAGNTGELFF. In DNA form, the CDR3 reads TGTGCCAGCAGCTCCGCGGGACTAGCGGGAAATACCGGGGAGCTGTTTTTT.

This clone was seen only once. V usage is TRBV6-6 and J usage is TRBJ1-2; D is unresolved. CDR3 size: 13 residues. Germline-derived CDR1 and CDR2 are MNHNY and SVGAGI (reference sequence). V was pared by 7 bases and J by 7 bases, with 16 bases between. The CDR3 loop is CASKESVRLGYTF. The CDR3 region has the DNA TGTGCCAGCAAAGAGTCAGTTCGACTTGGCTACACCTTC.

This clone was found a few times. The gene calls are TRBV5-1 and TRBJ2-2, with TRBD1 matching over 8 bases. CDR1 and CDR2 from the germline V gene are SGHRS and YFSETQ. The V segment lost 4 bases and the J segment 2 bases; nucleotides outside the gene matches: 7. The CDR3 has 16 amino acids. The chain's CDR3 is CASSGQGQLNTGELFF. The CDR3 DNA sequence: TGCGCCAGCAGCGGACAGGGACAATTAAACACCGGGGAGCTGTTTTTT.

The rearrangement links TRBV4-1 to TRBJ1-1; a possible D gene is TRBD1 (5 bases). The germline CDR1 and CDR2 sequences are MGHRA and YSYEKL. V was pared by 1 base and J by 1 base, with 7 bases between. The CDR3 length is 14 residues. The CDR3 protein is CASSQVTENTEAFF. CDR3 DNA: TGCGCCAGCAGCCAAGTGACAGAGAACACTGAAGCTTTCTTT.

This clone occurred once. V and J are TRBV7-2 and TRBJ1-4; the match to TRBD1 covers 10 bases. V dropped 5 bases and J dropped 7; count of bases not matched to a gene: 4. This CDR3 has 14 amino acids. CDR1 is SGHTA and CDR2 is FQGNSA in the germline V gene. The CDR3 spells CASSPDRGIEKLFF. The DNA for the CDR3 is TGTGCCAGCAGCCCGGACAGGGGGATTGAAAAACTGTTTTTT.

The chain is built from TRBV5-4 and TRBJ1-2; TRBD1 aligns across 8 bases. The V gene end was trimmed by 4 bases and the J gene end by 8 bases; junction bases not matched to a gene: 7. There are 13 residues in the CDR3. Looked up from germline, CDR1 is SGHNT and CDR2 is YYREEE (reference sequence). CDR3 DNA sequence: TGTGCCAGCAGCCTGGACAGGGAAAGGGGCTACACCTTC. Translation gives CASSLDRERGYTF.

The CDR3 bases are TGTGCCAGCAGCTTAGCGGTAGGGGGTACTTTCTTT. Protein: CASSLAVGGTFF. The chain joins TRBV7-9 to TRBJ1-1, with D perhaps TRBD1 (6 bases). This CDR3 is built from 12 residues. Deletions cut 0 bases from V and 12 bases from J, with 11 bases between. The germline V gene encodes CDR1 SEHNR and CDR2 FQNEAQ (reference sequence).

V gene TRBV5-1 combines with J gene TRBJ2-1, with D perhaps matching TRBD1 (7 bases). The V gene lost 0 bases and the J gene lost 7 bases, with 11 bases spanning the gap. In germline, CDR1 is SGHRS, CDR2 YFSETQ. This CDR3 is 14 amino acids long. CDR3 sequence (DNA): TGCGCCAGCAGCTTGGCAGGGGGGCAGAATGAGCAGTTCTTC. Translated, it gives CASSLAGGQNEQFF.

The chain uses TRBV7-2 and TRBJ2-3, with D hard to call. Trimming took off 5 bases at V and 5 bases at J, with 14 bases between the two ends. The germline V gene encodes CDR1 SGHTA and CDR2 FQGNSA. This CDR3 is 14 amino acids long. This CDR3 reads CASSPALAVDTQYF. The CDR3 DNA sequence: TGTGCCAGCAGCCCGGCGTTAGCTGTAGATACGCAGTATTTT.

The CDR3 loop reads CASRQGSQETQYF. The CDR3 coding sequence is TGTGCCAGCAGGCAGGGGAGCCAAGAGACCCAGTACTTC. The chain links TRBV14 to TRBJ2-5; TRBD1 is a possible D gene (6 bases). Germline values: CDR1 SGHDN, CDR2 FVKESK. CDR3 length equals 13 residues. The ends were cut back, 6 bases at V and 1 base at J, with 9 bases in the middle.

The V call is TRBV7-2, the J call TRBJ2-3; D is uncertain. CDR1 and CDR2 (germline): SGHTA, FQGNSA. This CDR3 has 14 amino acids. Trimming took 1 base from V and 4 from J, leaving 9 bases between them. CDR3 protein: CASSLEASADTQYF. The CDR3 DNA reads TGTGCCAGCAGCTTAGAAGCTAGTGCAGATACGCAGTATTTT.

This rearrangement joins TRBV10-1 to TRBJ2-7; tentative D call: TRBD1 (6 bases). Trimming took off 4 bases at V and 3 bases at J, with 10 bases between the two ends. CDR3 length: 13 amino acids. The germline gives CDR1 WNHNN, CDR2 SYGVQD (reference sequence). The CDR3 loop is CASSGEGGYEQYF. DNA of the CDR3: TGCGCCAGCAGTGGCGAAGGGGGCTACGAGCAGTACTTC.

As regards this clone: One end of the junction is discordant with germline, which a read error may explain. The chain recombines TRBV5-4 with TRBJ2-7, with TRBD1 matching 7 bases. Looked up from germline, CDR1 is SGHNT and CDR2 is YYREEE (reference sequence). The CDR3 spans 12 residues. The CDR3 DNA reads TGCGCCAGCAGCTTGGGACAGTACGAGCAGTACTTC. Amino acids: CASSLGQYEQYF.

V gene TRBV15 combines with J gene TRBJ2-7, with 8 bases identical to TRBD2. The germline gives CDR1 LNHNV, CDR2 YYDKDF (reference sequence). This CDR3 contains 15 residues. The junction had 7 bases not matched to a gene; V was cut back by 1 base and J by 5 bases. The CDR3 is CATSRVASGLDEQYF. The DNA for the CDR3 is TGTGCCACCAGCAGAGTCGCTAGCGGGCTCGACGAGCAGTACTTC.

The V gene is TRBV4-2, the J gene TRBJ1-1; TRBD1 matches 10 bases. The CDR3 has 15 residues. V gave up 4 bases and J gave up 3 bases; unmatched junction bases: 5. Germline CDR1 is LGHNA and CDR2 is YNFKEQ. The DNA of the CDR3 is TGTGCCAGCAGCCTTCGACAGGGGGCGGACACTGAAGCTTTCTTT. Translation gives CASSLRQGADTEAFF.

The chain recombines TRBV9 with TRBJ1-2, with TRBD1 as a possible D gene (5 bases). The CDR3 length is 16 residues. V was shortened by 4 bases and J by 0 bases, with 16 bases between the two germline ends. CDR1 is SGDLS and CDR2 is YYNGEE in the germline V gene. CDR3 sequence reads: CASSPPRGSANYGYTF. Here the CDR3 DNA reads TGTGCCAGCAGCCCCCCAAGGGGCTCCGCTAACTATGGCTACACCTTC.

The chain is built from TRBV5-1 and TRBJ1-4; a weak D match, TRBD1 (6 bases). This CDR3 has 13 residues. Looked up from germline, CDR1 is SGHRS and CDR2 is YFSETQ. Between the trimmed V and J ends, which lost 7 bases and 8 bases, there was a span of 15 bases. The DNA of the CDR3 is TGCGCCAGCTCCCTCGGGGGGCACGAAAAACTGTTTTTT. It translates to CASSLGGHEKLFF.

This chain links TRBV19 with TRBJ2-7; 9 nucleotides match TRBD2. Germline V lookup: CDR1 LNHDA, CDR2 SQIVND (reference sequence). CDR3 size: 14 residues. Losses at the gene ends were 5 bases for V and 3 bases for J; bases not matched to a gene: 5. Written as DNA, the CDR3 is TGTGCCAGTAGTGCAACTAGCGGGTTCTACGAGCAGTACTTC. As protein: CASSATSGFYEQYF.

The chain joins TRBV7-8 to TRBJ2-5; 9 nucleotides match TRBD2. The CDR3 is 17 residues long. Trimming took 3 bases from V and 0 from J; bases not matched to a gene: 8. Germline assignment: CDR1 SGHVS and CDR2 FQNEAQ. CDR3 sequence: CASSLEARGGYQETQYF. In DNA form, the CDR3 reads TGTGCCAGCAGCTTGGAAGCGCGGGGGGGCTACCAAGAGACCCAGTACTTC.

The chain uses TRBV7-2 and TRBJ2-3; 10 bases fit TRBD1. V was clipped by 3 bases and J by 9 bases; unmatched bases: 6. Germline CDR1 and CDR2: SGHTA and FQGNSA. The CDR3 totals 14 residues. The CDR3 DNA sequence: TGTGCCAGCAGCTTCGACAGGGGGCCAGGAACGCAGTATTTT. Protein product: CASSFDRGPGTQYF.

V and J are TRBV5-5 and TRBJ2-1; the match to TRBD2 covers 8 bases. The V gene's germline CDR1 is SGHKS and CDR2 YYEKEE (reference sequence). V lost 0 bases to trimming and J lost 5 bases; unmatched junction nucleotides: 4. The CDR3 runs 15 residues. The CDR3 spells CASSLGGRLDNEQFF. CDR3 in DNA: TGTGCCAGCAGCTTGGGCGGGAGGCTCGACAATGAGCAGTTCTTC.

The chain uses TRBV11-2 and TRBJ2-7; TRBD2 matches 7 bases. The CDR3 covers 14 residues. Germline CDR1 SGHAT, CDR2 FQNNGV. V shed 7 bases, J shed 0 bases, and the junction held 6 bases outside the gene matches. DNA for the CDR3: TGTGCCAGCACCTCCGGCGGGGGCTCCTACGAGCAGTACTTC. This sequence encodes CASTSGGGSYEQYF.

The J gene is TRBJ1-5, the V gene TRBV15; D is uncertain. Germline values: CDR1 LNHNV, CDR2 YYDKDF (reference sequence). The V end was cut by 0 bases, the J end by 4 bases, with 13 bases between. The CDR3 is 16 amino acids. The CDR3 coding sequence is TGTGCCACCAGCAGAGATCTAGTCGGGGTGAATCAGCCCCAGCATTTT. This gives the protein CATSRDLVGVNQPQHF.